This T cell receptor beta chain was documented in a study of T cell responses to AZD1222 COVID-19 vaccine. The study, taken as a whole, reports: With dominance at 160-218 and 743-854, vaccine-associated CD4 TCRs spanned spike.

V was clipped by 0 bases and J by 4 bases, with 9 bases between them. CDR1 is SGHTA and CDR2 is FQGNSA in the germline V gene. The CDR3 has 14 amino acids. Measured with immunoSEQ multiplex PCR; TCRdb has only the in-frame clones, and not every one. Here the sample spans around 74,000 clones, about 91% being singletons. Remarks on this clone: Its antigen is currently unknown.

The sequences come from peripheral blood, collected on day 0 of MenACWY control vaccination. The TCR sequence derives from an adult in good health. The rearrangement links TRBV7-2 to TRBJ1-1; D is possibly TRBD1 (5 bases). The CDR3 bases are TGTGCCAGCAGCTTAGCAGGGGTGAGCACTGAAGCTTTCTTT. Protein: CASSLAGVSTEAFF.